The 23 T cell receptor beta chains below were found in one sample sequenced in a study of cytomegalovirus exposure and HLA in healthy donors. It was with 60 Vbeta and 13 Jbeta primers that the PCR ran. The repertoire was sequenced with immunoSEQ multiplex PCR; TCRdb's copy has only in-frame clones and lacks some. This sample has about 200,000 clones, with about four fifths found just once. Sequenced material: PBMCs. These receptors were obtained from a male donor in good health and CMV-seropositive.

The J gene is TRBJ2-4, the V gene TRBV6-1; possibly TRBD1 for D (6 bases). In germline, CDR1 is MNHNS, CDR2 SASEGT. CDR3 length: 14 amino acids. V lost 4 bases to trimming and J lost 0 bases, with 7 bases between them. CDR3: CASSGGLAKNIQYF. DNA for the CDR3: TGTGCCAGCAGTGGGGGGCTAGCCAAAAACATTCAGTACTTC.

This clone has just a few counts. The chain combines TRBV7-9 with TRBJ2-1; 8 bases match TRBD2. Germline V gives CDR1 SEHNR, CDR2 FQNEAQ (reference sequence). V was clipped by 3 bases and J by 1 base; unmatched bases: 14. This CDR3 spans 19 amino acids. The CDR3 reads CASSLRSTLAGNSYNEQFF. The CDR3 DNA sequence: TGTGCCAGCAGCTTGCGCTCGACCTTAGCGGGGAATTCCTACAATGAGCAGTTCTTC.

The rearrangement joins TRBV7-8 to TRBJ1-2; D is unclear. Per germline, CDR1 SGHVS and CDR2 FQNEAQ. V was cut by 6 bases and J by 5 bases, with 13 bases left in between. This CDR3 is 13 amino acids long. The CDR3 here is CASSDISFYGYTF. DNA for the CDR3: TGTGCCAGCAGTGACATTTCGTTTTATGGCTACACCTTC.

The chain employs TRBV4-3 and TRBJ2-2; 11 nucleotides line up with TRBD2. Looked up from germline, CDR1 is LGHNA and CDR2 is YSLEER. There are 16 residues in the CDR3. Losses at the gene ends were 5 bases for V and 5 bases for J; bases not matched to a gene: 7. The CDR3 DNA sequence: TGCGCCAGCAGCTCAATAGCGGGGGGGCCAACCGGGGAGCTGTTTTTT. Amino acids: CASSSIAGGPTGELFF.

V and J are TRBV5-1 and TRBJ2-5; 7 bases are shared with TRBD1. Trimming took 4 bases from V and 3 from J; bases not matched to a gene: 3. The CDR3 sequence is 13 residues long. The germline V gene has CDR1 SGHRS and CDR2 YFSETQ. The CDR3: CASSPGQEETQYF. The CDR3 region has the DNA TGCGCCAGCAGCCCAGGACAGGAAGAGACCCAGTACTTC.

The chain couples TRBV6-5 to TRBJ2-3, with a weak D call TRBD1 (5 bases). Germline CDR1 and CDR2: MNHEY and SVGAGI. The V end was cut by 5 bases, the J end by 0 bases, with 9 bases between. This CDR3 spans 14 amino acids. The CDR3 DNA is TGTGCCAGCAGTCCTTACAGGAGCACAGATACGCAGTATTTT. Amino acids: CASSPYRSTDTQYF.

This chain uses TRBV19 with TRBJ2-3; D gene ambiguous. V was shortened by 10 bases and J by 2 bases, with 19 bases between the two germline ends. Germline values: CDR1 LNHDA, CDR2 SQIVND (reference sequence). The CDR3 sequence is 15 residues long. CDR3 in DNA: TGTGCCACCTCCTCCTGGTACAGCTTCACAGATACGCAGTATTTT. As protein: CATSSWYSFTDTQYF.

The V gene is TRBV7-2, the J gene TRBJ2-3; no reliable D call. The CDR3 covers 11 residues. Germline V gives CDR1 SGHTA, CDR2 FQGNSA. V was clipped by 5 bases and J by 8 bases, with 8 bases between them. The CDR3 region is CASSQVATQYF. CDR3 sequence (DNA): TGTGCCAGCAGCCAAGTAGCTACGCAGTATTTT.

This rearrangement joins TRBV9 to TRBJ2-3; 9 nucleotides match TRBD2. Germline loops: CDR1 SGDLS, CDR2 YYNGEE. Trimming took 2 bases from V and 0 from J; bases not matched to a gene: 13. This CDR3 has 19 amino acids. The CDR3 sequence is CASSVLGSSGAASTDTQYF. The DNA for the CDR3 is TGTGCCAGCAGCGTTCTTGGATCTAGCGGGGCTGCTAGCACAGATACGCAGTATTTT. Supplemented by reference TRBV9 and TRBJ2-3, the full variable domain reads DSGVTQTPKHLITATGQRVTLRCSPRSGDLSVYWYQQSLDQGLQFLIQYYNGEERAKGNILERFSAQQFPDLHSELNLSSLELGDSALYFCASSVLGSSGAASTDTQYFGPGTRLTVL.

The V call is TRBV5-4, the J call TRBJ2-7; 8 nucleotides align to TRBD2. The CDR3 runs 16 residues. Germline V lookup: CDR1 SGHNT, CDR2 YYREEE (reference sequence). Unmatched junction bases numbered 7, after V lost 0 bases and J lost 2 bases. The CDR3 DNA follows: TGTGCCAGCAGCTTGGGGGTAGCGGGACCCACCTACGAGCAGTACTTC. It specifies CASSLGVAGPTYEQYF. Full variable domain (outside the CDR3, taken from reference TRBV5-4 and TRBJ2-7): ETGVTQSPTHLIKTRGQQVTLRCSSQSGHNTVSWYQQALGQGPQFIFQYYREEENGRGNFPPRFSGLQFPNYSSELNVNALELDDSALYLCASSLGVAGPTYEQYFGPGTRLTVT.

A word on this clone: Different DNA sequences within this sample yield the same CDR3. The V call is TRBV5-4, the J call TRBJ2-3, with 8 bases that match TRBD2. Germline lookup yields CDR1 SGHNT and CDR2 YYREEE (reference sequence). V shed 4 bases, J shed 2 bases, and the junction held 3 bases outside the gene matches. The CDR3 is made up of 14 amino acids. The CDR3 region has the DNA TGTGCCAGCAGCCCCGGGGGGGCCACAGATACGCAGTATTTT. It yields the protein CASSPGGATDTQYF.

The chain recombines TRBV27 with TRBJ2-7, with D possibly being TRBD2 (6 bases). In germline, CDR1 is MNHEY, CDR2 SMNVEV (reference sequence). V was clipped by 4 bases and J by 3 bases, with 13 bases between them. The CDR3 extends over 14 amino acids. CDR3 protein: CASSSPRRGYEQYF. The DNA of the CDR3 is TGTGCCAGCAGTTCCCCCCGGCGGGGCTACGAGCAGTACTTC.

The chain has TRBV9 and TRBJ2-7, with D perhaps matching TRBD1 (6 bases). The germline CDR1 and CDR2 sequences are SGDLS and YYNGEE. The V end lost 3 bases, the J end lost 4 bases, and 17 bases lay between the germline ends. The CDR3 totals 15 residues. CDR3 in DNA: TGTGCCAGCAGCGACCCTGAGCAGGGGATTTACGAGCAGTACTTC. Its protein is CASSDPEQGIYEQYF. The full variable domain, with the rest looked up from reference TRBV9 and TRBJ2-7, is DSGVTQTPKHLITATGQRVTLRCSPRSGDLSVYWYQQSLDQGLQFLIQYYNGEERAKGNILERFSAQQFPDLHSELNLSSLELGDSALYFCASSDPEQGIYEQYFGPGTRLTVT.

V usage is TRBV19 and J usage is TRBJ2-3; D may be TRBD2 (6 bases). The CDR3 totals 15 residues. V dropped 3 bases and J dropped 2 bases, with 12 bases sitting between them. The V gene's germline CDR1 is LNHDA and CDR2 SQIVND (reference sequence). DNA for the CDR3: TGTGCCAGTAGTATGAGAAGCGGGCTCACAGATACGCAGTATTTT. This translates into CASSMRSGLTDTQYF.

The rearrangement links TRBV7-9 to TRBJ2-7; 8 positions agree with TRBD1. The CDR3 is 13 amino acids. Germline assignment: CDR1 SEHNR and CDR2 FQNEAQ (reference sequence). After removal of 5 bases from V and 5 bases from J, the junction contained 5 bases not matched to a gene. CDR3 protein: CASSVDRGNEQYF. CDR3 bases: TGTGCCAGCAGCGTAGACAGGGGAAACGAGCAGTACTTC.

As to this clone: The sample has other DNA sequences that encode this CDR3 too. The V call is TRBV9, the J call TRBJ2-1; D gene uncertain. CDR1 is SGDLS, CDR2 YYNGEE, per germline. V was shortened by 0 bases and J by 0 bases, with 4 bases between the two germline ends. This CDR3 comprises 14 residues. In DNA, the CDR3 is TGTGCCAGCAGCGTAGCTAGCTCCTACAATGAGCAGTTCTTC. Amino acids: CASSVASSYNEQFF.

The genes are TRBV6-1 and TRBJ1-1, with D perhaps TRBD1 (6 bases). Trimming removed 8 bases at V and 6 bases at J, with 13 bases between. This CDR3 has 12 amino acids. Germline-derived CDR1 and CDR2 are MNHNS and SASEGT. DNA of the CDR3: TGTGCCAGCCTTCCTTGGGGGCCTGAAGCTTTCTTT. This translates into CASLPWGPEAFF.

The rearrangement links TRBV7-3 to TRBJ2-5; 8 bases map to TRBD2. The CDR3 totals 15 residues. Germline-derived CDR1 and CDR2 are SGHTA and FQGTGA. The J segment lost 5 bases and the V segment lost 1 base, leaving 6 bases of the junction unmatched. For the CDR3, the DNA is TGTGCCAGCAGCTTAAATGCGGGGGGCCGGGAGACCCAGTACTTC. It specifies CASSLNAGGRETQYF. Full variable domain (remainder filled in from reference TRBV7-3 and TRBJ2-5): GAGVSQTPSNKVTEKGKYVELRCDPISGHTALYWYRQSLGQGPEFLIYFQGTGAADDSGLPNDRFFAVRPEGSVSTLKIQRTERGDSAVYLCASSLNAGGRETQYFGPGTRLLVL.

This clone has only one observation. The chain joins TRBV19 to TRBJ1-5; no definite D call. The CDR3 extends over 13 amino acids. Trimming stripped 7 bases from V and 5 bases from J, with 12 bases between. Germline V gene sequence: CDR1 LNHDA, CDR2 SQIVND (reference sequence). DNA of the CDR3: TGTGCCAGTACTCCGGGTGGCCATCAGCCCCAGCATTTT. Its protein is CASTPGGHQPQHF.

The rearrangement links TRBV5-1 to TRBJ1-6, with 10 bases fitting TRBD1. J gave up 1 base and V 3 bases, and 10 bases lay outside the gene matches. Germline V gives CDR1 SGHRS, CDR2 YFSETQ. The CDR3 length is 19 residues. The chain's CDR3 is CASSWTGTGAESYNSPLHF. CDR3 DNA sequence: TGCGCCAGCAGCTGGACCGGGACAGGGGCAGAGTCCTATAATTCACCCCTCCACTTT.

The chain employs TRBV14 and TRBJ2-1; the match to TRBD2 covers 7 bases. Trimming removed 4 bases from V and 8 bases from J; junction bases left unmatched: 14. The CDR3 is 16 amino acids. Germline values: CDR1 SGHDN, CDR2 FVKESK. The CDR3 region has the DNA TGTGCCAGCAGCCGCCCCTGGGCGGGAGACAATTATGAGCAGTTCTTC. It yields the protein CASSRPWAGDNYEQFF.

This CDR3 reads CASSNGLAGRYNEQFF. For the CDR3, the DNA is TGCGCCAGCAGCAACGGACTAGCGGGGCGCTACAATGAGCAGTTCTTC. This sequence joins TRBV5-1 and TRBJ2-1; TRBD2 aligns across 12 bases. The CDR3 contains 16 residues. The trim removed 4 bases at V and 3 bases at J, leaving 5 bases unmatched. Germline V lookup: CDR1 SGHRS, CDR2 YFSETQ.

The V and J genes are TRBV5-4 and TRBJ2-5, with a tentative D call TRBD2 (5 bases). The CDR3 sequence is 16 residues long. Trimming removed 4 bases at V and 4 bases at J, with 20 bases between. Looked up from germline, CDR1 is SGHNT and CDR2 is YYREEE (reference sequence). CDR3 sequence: CASSRKIGGGAETQYF. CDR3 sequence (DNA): TGTGCCAGCAGCCGAAAAATAGGAGGTGGCGCAGAGACCCAGTACTTC.